This TCR beta chain was sequenced for a study of human T cells and chemical hapten exposure. The wider study: In the sensitization step, 2% DPC was placed on 2 cm by 2 cm of upper inner arm skin. Patch tests of 0.01% DPC on the upper back were read at 6 days.

This clonotype has a handful of counts. Time point described: patch test 1, 2 weeks after DPC sensitization. Treatment given: therapeutic diphenylcyclopropenone sensitization with weekly scalp DPC. It was from unfractionated whole blood that total RNA was extracted. Using its own MiXCR run on the RACE reads, TCRdb lists one record per CDR3 protein. The table shows some 200,000 distinct CDR3 sequences, with approximately 20% occurring only once. The V gene lost 4 bases and the J gene lost 0 bases, with 9 bases spanning the gap. The CDR3 consists of 14 residues. This chain links TRBV12-3 or TRBV12-4 with TRBJ1-1, with D tentatively TRBD1 (6 bases). Sequenced material: whole blood, taken in connection with sensitization to the hapten diphenylcyclopropenone (DPC). This sequence was found in a woman between 45 and 60 years old with alopecia areata. Some clones in this sample may be carry-over from other donors' samples. The CDR3 is CASSSTGMNTEAFF. The CDR3 DNA follows: TGTGCCAGCAGTTCGACAGGCATGAACACTGAAGCTTTCTTT.